These T cell receptor beta chains were read from a single sample in a study of blood T cell repertoires in COVID-19. Sequenced by immunoSEQ multiplex PCR; TCRdb stores in-frame clones only, minus some. The sample consists of tens of thousands of clones, 86% of them appearing once. Input material: peripheral blood. The receptor source for this set is a man older than 75 with acute or convalescent COVID-19. Both conserved end residues are part of each CDR3. The order of the fields is clone size, J gene, D gene, V gene, CDR3 DNA, CDR3 protein. The D gene is left open where the match is weak. Clone size is shown for a subset of rows, as once, few, many or a class of expanded clone.

>.|TRBJ2-3|TRBD2|TRBV11-3
TGTGCCAGCAGCTTTAGCGGGGGGCCAACAGATACGCAGTATTTT
CASSFSGGPTDTQYF
>.|TRBJ2-3|.|TRBV19
TGTGCCAGTAGTATAGTAGGCGGTGGTGGTACAGATACGCAGTATTTT
CASSIVGGGGTDTQYF
>.|TRBJ2-1|TRBD2|TRBV7-3
TGTGCCAGCAGCTTGGGACTAGCGGGGAAGCAGTTCTTC
CASSLGLAGKQFF
>.|TRBJ2-7|TRBD1|TRBV7-9
TGTGCCAGCAGCAGTGGACAGGGGTTCGAGCAGTACTTC
CASSSGQGFEQYF
>.|TRBJ1-6|.|TRBV19
TGTGCCAGTACGGAACAGGCTAGGTCACCCCTCCACTTT
CASTEQARSPLHF
>.|TRBJ1-2|TRBD1|TRBV6-6
TGTGCCAGCAGTTCAATAGACAGGGGGCCTGCCTATGGCTACACCTTC
CASSSIDRGPAYGYTF
>.|TRBJ2-7|TRBD2|TRBV18
TGTGCCAGCTCACCGGCTAGCGGGGGGCCCTACGAGCAGTACTTC
CASSPASGGPYEQYF
>once|TRBJ2-2|TRBD1|TRBV18
TGTGCCAGCTCACCACGGACAGGGGTGACCGGGGAGCTGTTTTTT
CASSPRTGVTGELFF
>.|TRBJ2-5|TRBD2|TRBV5-4
TGTGCCAGCAGCTCCGGCCTAGCGGGGGGAGAGACCCAGTACTTC
CASSSGLAGGETQYF
>.|TRBJ2-1|.|TRBV2
TGTGCCAGCAGTGATACTCTAGCCGCTTACAATGAGCAGTTCTTC
CASSDTLAAYNEQFF
>.|TRBJ1-4|TRBD1|TRBV5-6
TGTGCCAGCAGCCCCGACAGGGTAGGCGAAAAACTGTTTTTT
CASSPDRVGEKLFF
>.|TRBJ1-1|TRBD1|TRBV5-1
TGCGCCAGCAGCTTGGACTACAGGGGCACTGAAGCTTTCTTT
CASSLDYRGTEAFF
>.|TRBJ1-1|TRBD1|TRBV19
TGTGCCAGTATCCCCGGACAGGGGGCGATCAAGAGAACTGAAGCTTTCTTT
CASIPGQGAIKRTEAFF
>once|TRBJ2-3|TRBD1|TRBV9
TGTGCCAGCAGCAGCCGACAGGGATCCACAGATACGCAGTATTTT
CASSSRQGSTDTQYF
>.|TRBJ1-2|.|TRBV28
TGTGCCAGCAGTTTCGGTGACAGGATAGGAGGCTACACCTTC
CASSFGDRIGGYTF
>few|TRBJ2-1|.|TRBV4-2
TGTGCCAGCAGCCAAGTGGGGCGCGGGGTGCGGCCGAATGAGCAGTTCTTC
CASSQVGRGVRPNEQFF
>.|TRBJ1-4|TRBD1|TRBV6-5
TGTGCCAGCAGTTACCAGGGACAGGGGAATGAAAAACTGTTTTTT
CASSYQGQGNEKLFF
>.|TRBJ1-1|.|TRBV27
TGTGCCAGCAGTTTATCGAAGGGGTTTGAAGCTTTCTTT
CASSLSKGFEAFF
>.|TRBJ2-7|.|TRBV5-4
TGTGCCAGCAGCGGAATTGGACAGTCTATGAGCTACGAGCAGTACTTC
CASSGIGQSMSYEQYF
>few|TRBJ2-1|.|TRBV5-1
TGCGCCAGCAGCTTAGAGGCTAGCTCCTACAATGAGCAGTTCTTC
CASSLEASSYNEQFF
>once|TRBJ2-2|.|TRBV5-4
TGTGCCAGCAGCTTGGTAGCTCGGGGCACCGGGGAGCTGTTTTTT
CASSLVARGTGELFF
>.|TRBJ1-5|TRBD1|TRBV14
TGTGCCAGCAGGACAGGGGGCTGGGGTCAGCCCCAGCATTTT
CASRTGGWGQPQHF
>.|TRBJ2-1|TRBD1|TRBV10-2
TGCGCCAGCTTCCAGACAGGGAATGAGCAGTTCTTC
CASFQTGNEQFF
>.|TRBJ1-1|.|TRBV10-1
TGCGCCAGCAGTGCGGGGAGGAACACTGAAGCTTTCTTT
CASSAGRNTEAFF
>.|TRBJ2-7|.|TRBV11-2
TGTGCCAGCAGCCCCACTCTGATCGAGCAGTACTTC
CASSPTLIEQYF
>.|TRBJ2-7|.|TRBV5-8
TGTGCCAGCAGCAATCGGGCCTACGAGCAGTACTTC
CASSNRAYEQYF
>.|TRBJ2-3|.|TRBV12-3/TRBV12-4
TGTGCCAGCAGTTTAGCGGCGGGGGATACGCAGTATTTT
CASSLAAGDTQYF
>once|TRBJ2-7|TRBD1|TRBV5-1
TGCGCCAGCAGCCCGGCGGGACAGGTATCCTACGAGCAGTACTTC
CASSPAGQVSYEQYF
>.|TRBJ2-3|.|TRBV7-2
TGTGCCAGCAGCTCGACAGATACGCAGTATTTT
CASSSTDTQYF
>.|TRBJ1-2|.|TRBV9
TGTGCCAGCAGCGTTGGCAGGACAGCGTCCTATGGCTACACCTTC
CASSVGRTASYGYTF
>.|TRBJ2-1|TRBD2|TRBV6-5
TGTGCCAGCAGTTGGACTAGCGGGGGGATTCGGTTCTTC
CASSWTSGGIRFF
>few|TRBJ1-5|.|TRBV6-6
TGTGCCAGCCGGAGGGACCCGAATAGCAATCAGCCCCAGCATTTT
CASRRDPNSNQPQHF
>once|TRBJ2-1|.|TRBV19
TGTGCCAGTAGCAACAGGATGACGGCCGGCGGTGAGCAGTTCTTC
CASSNRMTAGGEQFF
>.|TRBJ1-6|.|TRBV7-8
TGTGCCAGCAGCTTATCCGGGGTTGGAAATTCACCCCTCCACTTT
CASSLSGVGNSPLHF
>.|TRBJ2-3|TRBD2|TRBV18
TGTGCCAGCTCACCACCGGAGCGGGGGGGCGGTACGCAGTATTTT
CASSPPERGGGTQYF
>.|TRBJ2-5|.|TRBV5-1
TGCGCCAGCAGCCCCTGGACTATTCAAGAGACCCAGTACTTC
CASSPWTIQETQYF
>.|TRBJ1-3|.|TRBV7-2
TGTGCCAGCAGCTTAGCCAGGGGAAACACCATATATTTT
CASSLARGNTIYF